These 10 T cell receptor beta chains originate from one sample sequenced in a study of blood T cell repertoires in COVID-19. Sequencing used immunoSEQ multiplex PCR; TCRdb keeps in-frame clones, though not all of them. The sample holds about 210,000 clones; about 88% are singletons and the top ten take around 1.7%. Input material: peripheral blood. The receptor set was obtained from a man between 18 and 35 years old with active or convalescent COVID-19.

The rearrangement links TRBV21-1 to TRBJ1-5; TRBD1, the D gene given by the table, was not confirmed from the DNA. TRBV21-1 is listed as a pseudogene. The CDR3 runs 15 residues. The CDR3 loop is CASSDRDRDDQPQHF. DNA of the CDR3: TGTGCCAGCAGCGACCGGGACAGGGATGATCAGCCCCAGCATTTT.

The chain recombines TRBV6-6 with TRBJ2-2; D unclear. V lost 6 bases, J lost 4 bases, and 9 bases lay in between. CDR1 is MNHNY, CDR2 SVGAGI, per germline (reference sequence). The CDR3 length is 13 residues. The CDR3 reads CASSLRITGELFF. In DNA, the CDR3 is TGTGCCAGCAGCCTAAGAATCACCGGGGAGCTGTTTTTT.

The chain links TRBV7-3 to TRBJ2-7; no clear D gene. V lost 6 bases to trimming and J lost 5 bases, with 17 bases between them. CDR1 is SGHTA, CDR2 FQGTGA, per germline. This CDR3 is built from 14 residues. The CDR3 DNA is TGTGCCAGCAGACTACCCCCGGTGAGCCACGAGCAGTACTTC. Amino acids: CASRLPPVSHEQYF.

The J gene is TRBJ1-2, the V gene TRBV19; 7 nucleotides match TRBD1. The CDR3 extends over 15 amino acids. CDR1 and CDR2 from the germline V gene are LNHDA and SQIVND (reference sequence). The trim removed 3 bases at V and 0 bases at J, leaving 4 bases unmatched. This chain's CDR3 is CASSMPGGANYGYTF. In nucleotides, the CDR3 is TGTGCCAGTAGTATGCCAGGGGGAGCTAACTATGGCTACACCTTC.

The CDR3 bases are TGTGCCAGCAGTCCCTCAGCGAGGGCCCCCCGGGAGACCCAGTACTTC. Protein sequence: CASSPSARAPRETQYF. V usage is TRBV7-9 and J usage is TRBJ2-5; D may be TRBD2 (5 bases). The CDR3 consists of 16 residues. V gave up 6 bases and J gave up 5 bases, with 22 bases separating them. Germline-derived CDR1 and CDR2 are SEHNR and FQNEAQ (reference sequence).

This chain connects TRBV29-1 to TRBJ1-1; D is uncertain. CDR1 is SQVTM and CDR2 is ANQGSEA in the germline V gene. V shed 4 bases and J shed 5 bases, with 14 bases lying between them. The CDR3 runs 13 residues. The CDR3 coding sequence is TGCAGCGTTGTTGAACGGTCCGGGACTGAAGCTTTCTTT. This sequence encodes CSVVERSGTEAFF.

This clone was detected only a few times. The rearrangement uses TRBV15 and TRBJ1-5; 8 bases fit TRBD1. The V and J ends lost 5 bases and 3 bases, in that order; junction bases with no gene match: 3. Germline V CDR1 and CDR2: LNHNV, YYDKDF (reference sequence). The CDR3 has 14 amino acids. The CDR3 DNA sequence: TGTGCCACCAGCTTGGACAGGGACAATCAGCCCCAGCATTTT. It encodes CATSLDRDNQPQHF.

The chain employs TRBV4-1 and TRBJ1-5; D may be TRBD1 (5 bases). This CDR3 has 18 amino acids. Per the germline V gene, CDR1 is MGHRA and CDR2 is YSYEKL. The V and J ends lost 0 bases and 0 bases respectively, with 15 bases between them. CDR3 protein: CASSQDADSIYSNQPQHF. CDR3 bases: TGCGCCAGCAGCCAAGATGCCGACAGCATCTATAGCAATCAGCCCCAGCATTTT.

This clone is a singleton in its sample. The V call is TRBV5-1, the J call TRBJ1-1; D is unresolved. CDR1 is SGHRS, CDR2 YFSETQ, per germline. The CDR3 runs to 13 residues. V lost 2 bases, J lost 6 bases, and 11 bases lay in between. The CDR3 DNA reads TGCGCCAGCAGCTTCGAATGGGGAGCTGAAGCTTTCTTT. Translation gives CASSFEWGAEAFF.

The chain recombines TRBV7-6 with TRBJ2-7, with 8 bases aligning to TRBD1. Per germline, CDR1 SGHVS and CDR2 FNYEAQ. With 5 bases clipped from V and 3 bases from J, the junction kept 9 bases outside the gene matches. The CDR3 sequence is 15 residues long. The DNA of the CDR3 is TGTGCCAGCAGCGCGGAGACAGGGGCCAGCTACGAGCAGTACTTC. It translates to CASSAETGASYEQYF.